This section outlines one T cell receptor (beta chain) sequence together with its context. What it binds is unknown. The CDR3 is made up of 13 amino acids. Germline CDR1 and CDR2: SEHNR and FQNEAQ (reference sequence). The source of the sample is a study of blood T cells in healthy people across ages. It was with a sample-barcoded 5' primer and a J-beta primer mix that a second PCR of roughly 7 to 12 cycles was run. From each sample, at least 2.5 million paired-end reads containing CDR3 were obtained. TCRdb re-called the 5' RACE reads with MiXCR, one entry per CDR3 protein. The sample gives about 1.4 million distinct CDR3 sequences, roughly 60% of which show up once; over 6.5% is in the top ten. Every sample yielded at least 6.5 million isolated PBMCs. Study-wide points: PBMCs left unsorted prevented a conclusive naive versus antigen-experienced comparison.

The genes are TRBV7-9 and TRBJ2-4; 7 positions match TRBD2. The J call could be wrong; TRBJ2-7 is a better fit for the DNA end. What was sequenced was blood. This receptor was taken from a man aged 18-30 years in good health. DNA of the CDR3: TGTGCCAGCAGCTCGGGAGGTCACGACGAGCAGTACTTC. It yields the protein CASSSGGHDEQYF.